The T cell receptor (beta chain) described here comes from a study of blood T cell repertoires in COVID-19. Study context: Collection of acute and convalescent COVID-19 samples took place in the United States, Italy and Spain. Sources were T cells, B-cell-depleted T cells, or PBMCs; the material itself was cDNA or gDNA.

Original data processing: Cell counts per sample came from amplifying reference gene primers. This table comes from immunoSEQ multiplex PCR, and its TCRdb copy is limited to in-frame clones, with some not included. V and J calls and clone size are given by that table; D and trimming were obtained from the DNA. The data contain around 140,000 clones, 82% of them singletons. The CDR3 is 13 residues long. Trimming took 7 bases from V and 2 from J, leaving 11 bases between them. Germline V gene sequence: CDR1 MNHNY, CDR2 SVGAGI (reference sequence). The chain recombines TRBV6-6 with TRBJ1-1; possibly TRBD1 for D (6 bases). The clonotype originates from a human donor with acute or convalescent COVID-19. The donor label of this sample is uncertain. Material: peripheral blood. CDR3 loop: CASTRTVNTEAFF. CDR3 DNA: TGTGCCAGCACCCGGACAGTAAACACTGAAGCTTTCTTT.